The T cell receptor beta chain under discussion was sequenced for a study of graft-versus-host responses after intestinal transplantation. This table comes from immunoSEQ multiplex PCR, and its TCRdb copy is limited to in-frame clones, with some not included. The sample consists of about 40,000 clones, about 90% of them appearing once. V shed 0 bases and J shed 4 bases, with 12 bases lying between them. CDR3 length: 15 residues. Germline loops: CDR1 SGHRS, CDR2 YFSETQ. This clone came up once. The same CDR3 can be traced to other DNA sequences in this sample. The chain links TRBV5-1 to TRBJ2-3, with a tentative D call TRBD2 (6 bases). This clonotype was sampled from a human patient who received an intestinal transplant, so some T cells may come from the graft donor. The source material was PBMCs, sampled roughly 300 days after intestinal transplant. The CDR3, as DNA: TGCGCCAGCAGCTTGGGGTGGGGGGATTCAGATACGCAGTATTTT. It encodes CASSLGWGDSDTQYF.